This T cell receptor beta chain was captured by sequencing in a study of blood T cell repertoires in COVID-19. The V and J ends lost 7 bases and 6 bases, in that order; junction bases with no gene match: 7. Germline-derived CDR1 and CDR2 are SGHRS and YFSETQ. CDR3 size: 14 residues. Clones were read by immunoSEQ multiplex PCR, and TCRdb kept only the in-frame ones, dropping some. Found here are under 150,000 clones, about 77% of them singletons; the top ten hold approximately 25%. The clonotype comes from a human donor in a cohort sampled during active COVID-19. The sample comprised peripheral blood. V is TRBV5-1 and J is TRBJ1-4; 9 bases match TRBD1. The CDR3 spells CASQYTGGDEKLFF. CDR3 sequence (DNA): TGCGCCAGCCAATATACAGGGGGCGATGAAAAACTGTTTTTT. The full variable domain, rest sourced from reference TRBV5-1 and TRBJ1-4, is KAGVTQTPRYLIKTRGQQVTLSCSPISGHRSVSWYQQTPGQGLQFLFEYFSETQRNKGNFPGRFSGRQFSNSRSEMNVSTLELGDSALYLCASQYTGGDEKLFFGSGTQLSVL.